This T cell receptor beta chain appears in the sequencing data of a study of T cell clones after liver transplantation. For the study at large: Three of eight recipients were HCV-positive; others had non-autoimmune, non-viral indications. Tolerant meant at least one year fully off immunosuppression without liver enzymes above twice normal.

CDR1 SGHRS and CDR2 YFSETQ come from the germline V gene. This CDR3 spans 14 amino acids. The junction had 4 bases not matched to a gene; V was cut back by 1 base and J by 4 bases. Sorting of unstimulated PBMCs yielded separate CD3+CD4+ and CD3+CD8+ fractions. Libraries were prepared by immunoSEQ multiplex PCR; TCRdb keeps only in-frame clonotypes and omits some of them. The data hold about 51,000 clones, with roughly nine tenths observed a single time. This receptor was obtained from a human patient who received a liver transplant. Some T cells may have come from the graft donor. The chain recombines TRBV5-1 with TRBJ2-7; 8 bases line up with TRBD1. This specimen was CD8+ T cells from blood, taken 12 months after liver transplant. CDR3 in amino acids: CASSLPGGRYEQYF. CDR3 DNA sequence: TGCGCCAGCAGCTTGCCAGGGGGCCGGTACGAGCAGTACTTC.